These 5 T cell receptor beta chains were sequenced from one sample in a study of radiotherapy plus CTLA-4 blockade in lung cancer. Produced via immunoSEQ multiplex PCR; TCRdb's table is partial and in-frame only. The sample contains about 40,000 clones, 80% to 90% of which appear only once. The material sequenced was peripheral blood, taken from a patient treated with radiotherapy plus ipilimumab. Every receptor here comes from a human donor with non-small cell lung cancer whose response to radiotherapy plus ipilimumab could not be evaluated.

The gene calls are TRBV7-3 and TRBJ2-5; no definite D call. The V end was cut by 5 bases, the J end by 4 bases, with 11 bases between. The CDR3 totals 13 residues. Germline V gene sequence: CDR1 SGHTA, CDR2 FQGTGA. In DNA, the CDR3 is TGTGCCAGCAGCCGGAGTGCTACAGAGACCCAGTACTTC. This gives the protein CASSRSATETQYF.

The chain has TRBV11-3 and TRBJ2-1; D is uncertain. The CDR3 runs 15 residues. Germline V gene data show CDR1 as SGHNT and CDR2 as YENEEA. Trimming stripped 5 bases from V and 5 bases from J, with 16 bases between. CDR3 region: CASSRGLLGDNEQFF. In nucleotides, the CDR3 is TGTGCCAGCAGCCGTGGGCTCTTGGGCGACAATGAGCAGTTCTTC.

The rearrangement uses TRBV28 and TRBJ1-2; TRBD1 matches at 8 bases. J lost 2 bases, V lost 3 bases, and 2 bases had no gene match. CDR3 length: 14 residues. Per the germline V gene, CDR1 is MDHEN and CDR2 is SYDVKM. CDR3 nucleotide sequence: TGTGCCAGCAGTTTTAGGGACAGGAACTATGGCTACACCTTC. Its protein product is CASSFRDRNYGYTF.

The CDR3 protein is CASSDADRGPNTEAFF. The CDR3 DNA sequence: TGCGCCAGCAGCGACGCCGACAGGGGCCCGAACACTGAAGCTTTCTTT. This chain connects TRBV10-1 to TRBJ1-1, with TRBD1 matching over 8 bases. J lost 1 base, V lost 6 bases, and 10 bases had no gene match. The germline V gene encodes CDR1 WNHNN and CDR2 SYGVQD (reference sequence). CDR3 size: 16 residues.

J is TRBJ1-1 and V is TRBV2; no clear D. Deletions cut 6 bases from V and 0 bases from J, with 8 bases between. The CDR3 length is 13 residues. CDR1 is SNHLY, CDR2 FYNNEI, per germline. CDR3 DNA: TGTGCCAGCAGAATATACATGAACACTGAAGCTTTCTTT. It yields the protein CASRIYMNTEAFF.